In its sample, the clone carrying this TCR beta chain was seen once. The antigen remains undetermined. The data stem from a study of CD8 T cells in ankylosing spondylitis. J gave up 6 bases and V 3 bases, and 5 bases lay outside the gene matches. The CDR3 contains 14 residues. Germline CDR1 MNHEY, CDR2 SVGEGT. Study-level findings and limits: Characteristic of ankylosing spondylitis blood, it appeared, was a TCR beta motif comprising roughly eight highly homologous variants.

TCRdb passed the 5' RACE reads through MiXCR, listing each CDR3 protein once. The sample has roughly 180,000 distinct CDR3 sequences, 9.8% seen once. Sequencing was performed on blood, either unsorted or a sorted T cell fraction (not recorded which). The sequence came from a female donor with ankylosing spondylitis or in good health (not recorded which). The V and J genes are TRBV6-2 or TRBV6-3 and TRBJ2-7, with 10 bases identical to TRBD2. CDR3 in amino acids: CASSYSSGSSEQYF. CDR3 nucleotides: TGTGCCAGCAGTTATTCTAGCGGGAGTTCCGAGCAGTACTTC.